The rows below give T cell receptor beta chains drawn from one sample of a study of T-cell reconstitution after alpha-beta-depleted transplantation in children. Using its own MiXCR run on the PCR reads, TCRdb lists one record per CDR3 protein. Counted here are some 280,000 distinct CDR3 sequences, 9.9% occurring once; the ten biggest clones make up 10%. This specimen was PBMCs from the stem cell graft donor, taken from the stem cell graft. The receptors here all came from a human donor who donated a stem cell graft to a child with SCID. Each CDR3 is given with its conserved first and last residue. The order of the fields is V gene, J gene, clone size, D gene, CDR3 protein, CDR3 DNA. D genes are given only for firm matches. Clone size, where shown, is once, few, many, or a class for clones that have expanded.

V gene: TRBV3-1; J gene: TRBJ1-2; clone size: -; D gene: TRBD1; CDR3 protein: CASSHGTGGNYGYTF; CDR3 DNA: TGTGCCAGCAGCCATGGGACAGGGGGTAACTATGGCTACACCTTC
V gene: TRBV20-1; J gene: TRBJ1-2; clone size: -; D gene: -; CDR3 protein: CSASSPDLYGYTF; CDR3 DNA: TGCAGTGCTAGCTCACCGGACCTCTATGGCTACACCTTC
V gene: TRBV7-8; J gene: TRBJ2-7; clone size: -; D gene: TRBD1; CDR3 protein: CASSFRRDRAYEQYF; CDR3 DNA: TGTGCCAGCAGCTTCCGACGGGACAGAGCTTACGAGCAGTACTTC
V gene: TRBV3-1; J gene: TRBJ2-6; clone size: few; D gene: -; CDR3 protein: CASSQGVAGANVLTF; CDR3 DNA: TGTGCCAGCAGCCAAGGGGTGGCTGGGGCCAACGTCCTGACTTTC
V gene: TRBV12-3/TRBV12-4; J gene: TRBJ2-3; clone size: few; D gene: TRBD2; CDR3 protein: CASSFGTSGGITQYF; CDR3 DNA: TGTGCCAGCAGTTTCGGGACTAGCGGGGGGATTACGCAGTATTTT
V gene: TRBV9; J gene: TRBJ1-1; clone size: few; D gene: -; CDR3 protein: CASSVEGWNTEAFF; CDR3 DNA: TGTGCCAGCAGCGTCGAAGGGTGGAACACTGAAGCTTTCTTT
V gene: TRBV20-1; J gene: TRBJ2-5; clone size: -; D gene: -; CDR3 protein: CSAPGTQETQYF; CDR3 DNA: TGCAGTGCTCCCGGGACCCAAGAGACCCAGTACTTC
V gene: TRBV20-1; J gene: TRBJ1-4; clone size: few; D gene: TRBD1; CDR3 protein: CSAPRTGEQEKLFF; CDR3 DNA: TGCAGTGCCCCCCGGACAGGGGAGCAGGAAAAACTGTTTTTT
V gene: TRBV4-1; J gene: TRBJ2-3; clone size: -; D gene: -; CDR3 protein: CASSQPGRTDTKYF; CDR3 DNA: TGCGCCAGCAGCCAACCCGGACGCACAGATACGAAGTATTTT
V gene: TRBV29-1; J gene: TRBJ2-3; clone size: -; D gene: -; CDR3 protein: CSVSGGSTDTQYF; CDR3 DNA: TGCAGCGTTTCTGGTGGGAGCACAGATACGCAGTATTTT
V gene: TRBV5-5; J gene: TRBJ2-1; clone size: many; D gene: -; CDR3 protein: CASRPGVHEQFF; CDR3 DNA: TGTGCCAGCAGACCGGGGGTCCATGAGCAGTTCTTC
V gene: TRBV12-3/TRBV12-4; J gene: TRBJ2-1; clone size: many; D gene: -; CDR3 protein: CASSWGVNEFF; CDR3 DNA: TGTGCCAGCAGTTGGGGGGTGAATGAGTTCTTC
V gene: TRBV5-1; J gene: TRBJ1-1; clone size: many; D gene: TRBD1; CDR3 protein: CASSLRQGPGAEAFF; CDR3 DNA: TGCGCCAGCAGCCTCCGACAGGGACCAGGAGCTGAAGCTTTCTTT
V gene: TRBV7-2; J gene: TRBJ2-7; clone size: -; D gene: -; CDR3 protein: CASSSRLALSYEQYF; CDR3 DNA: TGTGCCAGCAGCTCGCGACTGGCCCTCTCCTACGAGCAGTACTTC
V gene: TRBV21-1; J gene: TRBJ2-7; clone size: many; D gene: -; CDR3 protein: CASSKGREPYEQYF; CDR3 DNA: TGTGCCAGCAGCAAAGGCAGGGAGCCCTACGAGCAGTACTTC
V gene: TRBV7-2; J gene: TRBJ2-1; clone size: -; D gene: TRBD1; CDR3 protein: CASSLRGTGGHNEQFF; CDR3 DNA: TGTGCCAGCAGCCTGCGGGGGACAGGGGGCCACAATGAGCAGTTCTTC
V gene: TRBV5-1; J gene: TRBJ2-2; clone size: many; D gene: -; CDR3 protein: CASSLERIPGELFF; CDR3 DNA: TGCGCCAGCAGCTTGGAACGGATCCCCGGGGAGCTGTTTTTT
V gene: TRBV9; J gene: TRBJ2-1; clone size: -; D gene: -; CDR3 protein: CASTGDGGYNEQFF; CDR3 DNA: TGTGCCAGCACCGGGGATGGGGGCTACAATGAGCAGTTCTTC
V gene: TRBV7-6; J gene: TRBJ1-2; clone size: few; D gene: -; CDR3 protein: CASSLGGGPGDYGYTF; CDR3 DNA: TGTGCCAGCAGCCTAGGGGGGGGCCCCGGGGACTATGGCTACACCTTC
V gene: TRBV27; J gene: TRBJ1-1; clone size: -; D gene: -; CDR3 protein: CAREGWGHGNTEAFF; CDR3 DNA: TGTGCCAGAGAAGGTTGGGGACACGGGAACACTGAAGCTTTCTTT
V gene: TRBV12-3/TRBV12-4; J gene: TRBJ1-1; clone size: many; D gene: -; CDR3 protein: CASSFYRGARTEAFF; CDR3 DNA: TGTGCCAGCAGTTTTTACCGGGGGGCGAGAACTGAAGCTTTCTTT
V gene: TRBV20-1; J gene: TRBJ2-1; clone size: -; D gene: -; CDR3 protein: CSARDPRGLNYNEQFF; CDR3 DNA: TGCAGTGCTAGAGACCCCAGAGGCTTAAACTACAATGAGCAGTTCTTC
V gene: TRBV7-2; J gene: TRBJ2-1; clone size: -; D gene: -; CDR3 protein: CASSLYPQGGNEQFF; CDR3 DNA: TGTGCCAGCAGCTTATATCCCCAGGGGGGCAATGAGCAGTTCTTC
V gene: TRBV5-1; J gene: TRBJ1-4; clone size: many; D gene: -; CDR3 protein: CASSGGRASNEKLFF; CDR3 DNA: TGCGCCAGCAGCGGAGGCCGGGCCTCTAATGAAAAACTGTTTTTT
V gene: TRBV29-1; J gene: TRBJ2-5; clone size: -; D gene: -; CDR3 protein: CSVGETGVETQYF; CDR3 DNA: TGCAGCGTTGGAGAGACAGGAGTTGAGACCCAGTACTTC
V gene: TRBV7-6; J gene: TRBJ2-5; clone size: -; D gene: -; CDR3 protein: CASSVWMAESQETQYF; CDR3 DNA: TGTGCCAGCAGCGTGTGGATGGCGGAGTCACAAGAGACCCAGTACTTC
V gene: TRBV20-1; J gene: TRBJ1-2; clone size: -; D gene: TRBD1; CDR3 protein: CSASSGQGAAGYTF; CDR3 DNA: TGCAGTGCTAGTTCTGGACAGGGGGCGGCTGGCTACACCTTC
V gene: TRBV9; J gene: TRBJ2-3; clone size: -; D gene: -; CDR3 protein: CASSVWGATDTQYF; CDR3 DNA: TGTGCCAGCAGCGTATGGGGGGCCACAGATACGCAGTATTTT
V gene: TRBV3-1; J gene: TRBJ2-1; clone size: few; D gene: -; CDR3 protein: CASSQDGLAIYNEQFF; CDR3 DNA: TGTGCCAGCAGCCAAGATGGGCTAGCCATCTACAATGAGCAGTTCTTC
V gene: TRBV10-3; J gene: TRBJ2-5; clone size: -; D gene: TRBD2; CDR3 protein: CAISEGPLAGGQTQYF; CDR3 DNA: TGTGCCATCAGTGAGGGCCCCTTAGCGGGGGGACAGACCCAGTACTTC
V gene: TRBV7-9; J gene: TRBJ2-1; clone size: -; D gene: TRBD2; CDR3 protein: CASGTSGGAWNEQFF; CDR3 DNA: TGTGCCAGCGGGACTAGCGGGGGGGCGTGGAATGAGCAGTTCTTC
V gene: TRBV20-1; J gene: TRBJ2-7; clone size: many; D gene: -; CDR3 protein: CSARYGGGVGEQYF; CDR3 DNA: TGCAGTGCTAGATATGGGGGCGGTGTGGGTGAGCAGTACTTC
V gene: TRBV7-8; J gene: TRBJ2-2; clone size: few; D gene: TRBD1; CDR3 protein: CASSIRPQGANTGELFF; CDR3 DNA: TGTGCCAGCAGCATACGCCCACAGGGGGCGAACACCGGGGAGCTGTTTTTT
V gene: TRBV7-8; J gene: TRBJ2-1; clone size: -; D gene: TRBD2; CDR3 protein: CASSPGTSVRKEFF; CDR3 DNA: TGTGCCAGCAGTCCCGGGACTAGCGTTAGGAAAGAGTTCTTC
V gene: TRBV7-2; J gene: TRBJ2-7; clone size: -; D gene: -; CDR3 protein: CASSSPGLAYEQYF; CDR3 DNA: TGTGCCAGCAGCTCCCCGGGACTCGCCTACGAGCAGTACTTC
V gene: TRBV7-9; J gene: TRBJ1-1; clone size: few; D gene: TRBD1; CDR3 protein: CASSFDRQGNTEAFF; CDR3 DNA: TGTGCCAGCAGCTTCGATCGACAGGGGAACACTGAAGCTTTCTTT
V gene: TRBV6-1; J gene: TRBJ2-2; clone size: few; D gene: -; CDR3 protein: CASAPRTSNTGELFF; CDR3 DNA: TGTGCCAGCGCCCCGAGGACATCGAACACCGGGGAGCTGTTTTTT
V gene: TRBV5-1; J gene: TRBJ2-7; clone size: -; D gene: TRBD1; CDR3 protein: CASSSRTGTGEQYF; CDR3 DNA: TGCGCCAGCAGCTCGCGGACAGGGACAGGCGAGCAGTACTTC
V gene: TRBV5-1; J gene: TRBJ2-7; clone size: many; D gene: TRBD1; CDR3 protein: CASSLSGTVYEQYF; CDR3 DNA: TGCGCCAGCAGCTTGAGTGGGACAGTGTACGAGCAGTACTTC
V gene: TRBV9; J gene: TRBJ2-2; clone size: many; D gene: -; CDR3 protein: CASSQRQSNTGELFF; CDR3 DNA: TGTGCCAGCAGCCAGAGGCAGTCAAACACCGGGGAGCTGTTTTTT
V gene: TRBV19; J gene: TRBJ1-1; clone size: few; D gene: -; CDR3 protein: CASMGRLDTEAFF; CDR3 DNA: TGTGCCAGTATGGGACGCCTGGACACTGAAGCTTTCTTT
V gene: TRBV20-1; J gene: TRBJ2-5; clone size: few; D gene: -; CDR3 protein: CSAVPGADQETQYF; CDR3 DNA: TGCAGTGCGGTCCCAGGCGCAGATCAAGAGACCCAGTACTTC
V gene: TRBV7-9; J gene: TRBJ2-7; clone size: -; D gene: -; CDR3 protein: CASSLEGTAPYEQYF; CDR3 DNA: TGTGCCAGCAGCTTAGAGGGGACTGCACCCTACGAGCAGTACTTC
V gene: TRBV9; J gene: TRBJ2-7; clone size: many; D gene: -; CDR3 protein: CASSVSRGLDYEQYF; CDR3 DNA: TGTGCCAGCAGCGTGAGTCGGGGGCTGGACTACGAGCAGTACTTC
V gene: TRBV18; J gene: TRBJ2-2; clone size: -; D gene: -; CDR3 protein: CASSPNNPSNTGELFF; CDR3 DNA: TGTGCCAGCTCACCAAACAATCCCTCAAACACCGGGGAGCTGTTTTTT
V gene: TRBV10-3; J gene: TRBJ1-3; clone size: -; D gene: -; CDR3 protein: CAAKVGQGNTIYF; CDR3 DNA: TGTGCCGCCAAGGTGGGGCAGGGAAACACCATATATTTT
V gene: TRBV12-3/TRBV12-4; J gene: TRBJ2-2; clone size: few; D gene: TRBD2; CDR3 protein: CASSLTGGPNTGELFF; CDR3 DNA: TGTGCCAGCAGTTTAACGGGGGGGCCCAACACCGGGGAGCTGTTTTTT
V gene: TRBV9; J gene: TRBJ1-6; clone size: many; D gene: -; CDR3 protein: CASSVDPGLENSPLHF; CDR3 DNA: TGTGCCAGCAGCGTAGATCCAGGGTTAGAAAATTCACCCCTCCACTTT
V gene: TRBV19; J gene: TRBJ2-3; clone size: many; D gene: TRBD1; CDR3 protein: CASSISGTGADTQYF; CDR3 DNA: TGTGCCAGTAGTATCTCCGGGACAGGCGCAGATACGCAGTATTTT
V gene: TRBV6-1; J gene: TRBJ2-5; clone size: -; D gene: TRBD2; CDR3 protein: CASSPTPTISGVGETQYF; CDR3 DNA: TGTGCCAGCAGTCCCACCCCCACAATTAGCGGGGTTGGGGAGACCCAGTACTTC
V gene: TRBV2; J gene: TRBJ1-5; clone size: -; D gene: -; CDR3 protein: CASSETIGGNQPQHF; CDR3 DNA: TGTGCCAGCAGTGAAACGATCGGAGGCAATCAGCCCCAGCATTTT
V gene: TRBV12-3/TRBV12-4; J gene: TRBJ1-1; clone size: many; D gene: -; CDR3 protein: CASSFNRVSEAFF; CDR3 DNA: TGTGCCAGCAGTTTTAACAGGGTTAGTGAAGCTTTCTTT